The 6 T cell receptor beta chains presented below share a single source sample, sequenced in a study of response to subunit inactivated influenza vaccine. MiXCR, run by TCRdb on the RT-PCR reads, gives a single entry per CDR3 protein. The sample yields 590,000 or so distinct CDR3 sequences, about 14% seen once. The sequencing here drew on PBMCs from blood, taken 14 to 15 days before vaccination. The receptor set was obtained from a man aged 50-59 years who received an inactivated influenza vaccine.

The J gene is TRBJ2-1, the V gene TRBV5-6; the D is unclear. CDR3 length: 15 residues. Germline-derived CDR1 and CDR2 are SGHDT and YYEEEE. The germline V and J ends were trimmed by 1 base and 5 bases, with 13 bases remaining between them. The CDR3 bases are TGTGCCAGCAGCTTGCCACTATTAGGGAACAATGAGCAGTTCTTC. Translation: CASSLPLLGNNEQFF.

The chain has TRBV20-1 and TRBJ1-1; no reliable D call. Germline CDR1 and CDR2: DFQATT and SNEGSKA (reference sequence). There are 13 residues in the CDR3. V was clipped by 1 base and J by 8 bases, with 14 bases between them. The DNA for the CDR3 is TGCAGTGCTAGAGCTCCCGGGGTCAAAGAAGCTTTCTTT. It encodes CSARAPGVKEAFF.

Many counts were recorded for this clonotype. Written as DNA, the CDR3 is TGTGCCAGCAGCCCCCCCCTAACGAGGGCCGCTGAAGCTTTCTTT. Translation gives CASSPPLTRAAEAFF. The chain links TRBV12-3 or TRBV12-4 to TRBJ1-1; D is ambiguous. CDR3 length equals 15 residues. V dropped 6 bases and J dropped 6 bases, with 20 bases sitting between them.

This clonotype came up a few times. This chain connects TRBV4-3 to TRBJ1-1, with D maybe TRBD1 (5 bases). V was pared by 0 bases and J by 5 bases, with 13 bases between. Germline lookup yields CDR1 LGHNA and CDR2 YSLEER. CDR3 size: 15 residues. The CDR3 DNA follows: TGCGCCAGCAGCCAAGATCGCAGGGAGGATACTGAAGCTTTCTTT. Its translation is CASSQDRREDTEAFF.

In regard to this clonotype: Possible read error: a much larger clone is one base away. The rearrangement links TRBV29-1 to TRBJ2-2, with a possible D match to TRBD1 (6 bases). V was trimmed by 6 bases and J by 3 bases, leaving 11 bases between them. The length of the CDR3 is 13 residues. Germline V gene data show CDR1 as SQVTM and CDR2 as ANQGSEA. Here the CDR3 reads CSVRDTHTGELFF. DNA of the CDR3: TGCAGCGTCCGGGACACCCACACCGGGGAGCTGTTTTTT.

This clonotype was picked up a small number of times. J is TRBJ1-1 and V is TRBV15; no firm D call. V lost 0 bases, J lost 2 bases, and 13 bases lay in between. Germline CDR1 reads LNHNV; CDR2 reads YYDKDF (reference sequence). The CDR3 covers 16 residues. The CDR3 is CATSRESSPENTEAFF. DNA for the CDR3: TGTGCCACCAGCAGAGAGTCCTCGCCTGAAAACACTGAAGCTTTCTTT.